Listed here is a single T cell receptor (beta chain). Trimming took 6 bases from V and 6 from J; bases not matched to a gene: 2. This CDR3 has 13 amino acids. Germline values: CDR1 MDHEN, CDR2 SYDVKM. This sample stems from a study of cytomegalovirus exposure and HLA in healthy donors. With 60 Vbeta and 13 Jbeta primers, the PCR was carried out. Repertoires were generated with immunoSEQ multiplex PCR, while TCRdb's copy carries only in-frame clones and drops some. Among approximately 120,000 clones listed, roughly 79% were seen once. The source is a man between 25 and 39 years old in good health and CMV-seronegative. Material: PBMCs. The V and J genes are TRBV28 and TRBJ1-5, with 10 bases lining up with TRBD1. This CDR3 is CASRGTGVQPQHF. The CDR3, as DNA: TGTGCCAGCAGAGGGACAGGGGTTCAGCCCCAGCATTTT.